These 16 T cell receptor beta chains originate from one sample sequenced in a study of T cell responses to AZD1222 COVID-19 vaccine. Only in-frame clones appear in the TCRdb table, and some are missing; sequencing was by immunoSEQ multiplex PCR. The sample has about 160,000 clones; 85% to 95% are singletons. The material was peripheral blood, obtained on day 0 of AZD1222 vaccination. The receptors were gathered from an adult in good health.

For this clone: The same CDR3 arises from other DNA sequences in this sample as well. The gene calls are TRBV5-1 and TRBJ2-7; 11 bases line up with TRBD1. V lost 4 bases and J lost 3; bases outside the gene matches: 3. The CDR3 has 14 amino acids. Germline V gives CDR1 SGHRS, CDR2 YFSETQ. This CDR3 is CASSPGTGGYEQYF. The CDR3 DNA is TGCGCCAGCAGCCCCGGGACAGGGGGCTACGAGCAGTACTTC.

The chain carries TRBV29-1 and TRBJ1-2, with D hard to call. Germline CDR1 is SQVTM and CDR2 is ANQGSEA. The CDR3 loop spans 13 amino acids. V gave up 4 bases and J gave up 5 bases, with 14 bases separating them. CDR3 in DNA: TGCAGCGTTGTTTTACAGAACACGTATGGCTACACCTTC. It codes for CSVVLQNTYGYTF.

As DNA, the CDR3 is TGTGCCAGCAGTTTCTACCGGACAGACTACGAGCAGTACTTC. Its protein is CASSFYRTDYEQYF. This chain uses TRBV27 with TRBJ2-7; TRBD1 is a possible D gene (6 bases). The CDR3 is made up of 14 amino acids. The germline V gene has CDR1 MNHEY and CDR2 SMNVEV (reference sequence). With 3 bases removed from V and 3 bases from J, the gap between germline ends came to 12 bases.

The gene calls are TRBV7-9 and TRBJ1-1, with D perhaps TRBD1 (5 bases). Trimming stripped 0 bases from V and 1 base from J, with 6 bases between. The germline V gene has CDR1 SEHNR and CDR2 FQNEAQ (reference sequence). This CDR3 is 14 amino acids long. The CDR3 loop reads CASSLAGRNTEAFF. CDR3 sequence (DNA): TGTGCCAGCAGCTTAGCGGGACGGAACACTGAAGCTTTCTTT. The full variable domain, completed using reference TRBV7-9 and TRBJ1-1, is DTGVSQNPRHKITKRGQNVTFRCDPISEHNRLYWYRQTLGQGPEFLTYFQNEAQLEKSRLLSDRFSAERPKGSFSTLEIQRTEQGDSAMYLCASSLAGRNTEAFFGQGTRLTVV.

As for this clone: The germline gene is not matched at one end of the junction; a read error may be the cause. The chain links TRBV4-1 to TRBJ1-5; D might be TRBD1 (6 bases). This CDR3 comprises 14 residues. CDR1 is MGHRA and CDR2 is YSYEKL in the germline V gene. The chain's CDR3 is CASSLGHGNQPQHF. CDR3 in DNA: TGCGCCAGCAGCCTGGGACACGGCAACCAGCCCCAGCATTTT.

As to this clone: The same CDR3 is also encoded by other DNA sequences in this sample. CDR3 DNA sequence: TGCGCCAGCAGCCAGGACCTGAACTATGGCTACACCTTC. Residues: CASSQDLNYGYTF. The rearrangement joins TRBV4-3 to TRBJ1-2; D is unclear. The CDR3 runs 13 residues. Germline assignment: CDR1 LGHNA and CDR2 YSLEER. The germline V and J ends were trimmed by 3 bases and 2 bases, with 7 bases remaining between them.

This chain connects TRBV27 to TRBJ1-1, with D perhaps matching TRBD1 (5 bases). This CDR3 is 14 amino acids long. V lost 2 bases, J lost 4 bases, and 11 bases lay in between. CDR1 and CDR2 (germline): MNHEY, SMNVEV (reference sequence). CDR3 sequence: CASSLGLGGTEAFF. The CDR3 DNA follows: TGTGCCAGCAGTTTAGGTCTCGGGGGCACTGAAGCTTTCTTT.

CDR3 sequence: CASSLEGDTQYF. CDR3 in DNA: TGTGCCAGCAGCTTAGAAGGGGATACGCAGTATTTT. V and J are TRBV11-3 and TRBJ2-3; D unresolved. There are 12 residues in the CDR3. CDR1 is SGHNT and CDR2 is YENEEA in the germline V gene. The V and J ends lost 0 bases and 6 bases respectively, with 4 bases between them. Variable domain in full (rest from reference TRBV11-3 and TRBJ2-3): EAGVVQSPRYKIIEKKQPVAFWCNPISGHNTLYWYLQNLGQGPELLIRYENEEAVDDSQLPKDRFSAERLKGVDSTLKIQPAELGDSAVYLCASSLEGDTQYFGPGTRLTVL.

The chain joins TRBV10-1 to TRBJ2-2; TRBD2 matches 11 bases. V gave up 8 bases and J gave up 4 bases; unmatched junction bases: 12. Germline V gives CDR1 WNHNN, CDR2 SYGVQD (reference sequence). The CDR3 consists of 17 residues. DNA of the CDR3: TGCGCCAGCCCCTTACGGCTAGCGGGAGGACTCACCGGGGAGCTGTTTTTT. As protein: CASPLRLAGGLTGELFF.

The rearrangement uses TRBV24-1 and TRBJ2-3, with D unclear. V gave up 3 bases and J gave up 9 bases, with 6 bases separating them. Germline CDR1 KGHDR, CDR2 SFDVKD. The CDR3 has 11 amino acids. DNA for the CDR3: TGTGCCACCAGTGATGACCGGACGCAGTATTTT. Protein sequence: CATSDDRTQYF.

The chain links TRBV28 to TRBJ2-3, with D perhaps matching TRBD2 (6 bases). CDR1 and CDR2 from the germline V gene are MDHEN and SYDVKM. The CDR3 is 14 residues long. Trimming pared 3 bases from V and 2 bases from J, leaving 9 bases between. The CDR3 protein is CASSFPSVTDTQYF. The CDR3 DNA reads TGTGCCAGCAGTTTCCCTAGCGTCACAGATACGCAGTATTTT.

V is TRBV28 and J is TRBJ2-7; D is undetermined. The CDR3 extends over 15 amino acids. Trimming cost V 1 base and J 2 bases, with 12 bases left between them. The V gene's germline CDR1 is MDHEN and CDR2 SYDVKM. The CDR3 loop reads CASSLLGGIPYEQYF. CDR3 DNA sequence: TGTGCCAGCAGTTTATTGGGTGGCATCCCCTACGAGCAGTACTTC.

V and J are TRBV7-9 and TRBJ2-1; TRBD2 matches at 8 bases. This CDR3 is built from 14 residues. After removal of 3 bases from V and 6 bases from J, the junction contained 4 bases not matched to a gene. Germline V gene lookup returns CDR1 SEHNR and CDR2 FQNEAQ (reference sequence). The CDR3 sequence: CASSFTGTSNEQFF. The DNA for the CDR3 is TGTGCCAGCAGCTTCACCGGGACTAGCAATGAGCAGTTCTTC.

The gene calls are TRBV30 and TRBJ1-1; TRBD1 matches at 7 bases. V lost 3 bases and J lost 4; bases outside the gene matches: 5. This CDR3 is 13 amino acids long. CDR1 GTSNPN and CDR2 SVGIG come from the germline V gene (reference sequence). The DNA for the CDR3 is TGTGCCTGGAGCGGCAGGGGGAGCACTGAAGCTTTCTTT. It yields the protein CAWSGRGSTEAFF.

This clone was counted between two and nine times. Here the CDR3 reads CASSFTSGYNEQFF. The CDR3 DNA sequence: TGTGCCAGCAGCTTCACTAGCGGATACAATGAGCAGTTCTTC. The rearrangement uses TRBV7-2 and TRBJ2-1; 8 nucleotides line up with TRBD2. Looked up from germline, CDR1 is SGHTA and CDR2 is FQGNSA. J lost 4 bases, V lost 3 bases, and 2 bases had no gene match. This CDR3 contains 14 residues.

J is TRBJ2-1 and V is TRBV18; TRBD1 matches 9 bases. This CDR3 contains 13 residues. The trim removed 4 bases at V and 8 bases at J, leaving 3 bases unmatched. Germline V gives CDR1 KGHSH, CDR2 LQKENI. The CDR3 is CASSRDRAYEQFF. The CDR3 coding sequence is TGTGCCAGCTCACGGGACAGGGCCTATGAGCAGTTCTTC. The full variable domain, completed using reference TRBV18 and TRBJ2-1, is NAGVMQNPRHLVRRRGQEARLRCSPMKGHSHVYWYRQLPEEGLKFMVYLQKENIIDESGMPKERFSAEFPKEGPSILRIQQVVRGDSAAYFCASSRDRAYEQFFGPGTRLTVL.